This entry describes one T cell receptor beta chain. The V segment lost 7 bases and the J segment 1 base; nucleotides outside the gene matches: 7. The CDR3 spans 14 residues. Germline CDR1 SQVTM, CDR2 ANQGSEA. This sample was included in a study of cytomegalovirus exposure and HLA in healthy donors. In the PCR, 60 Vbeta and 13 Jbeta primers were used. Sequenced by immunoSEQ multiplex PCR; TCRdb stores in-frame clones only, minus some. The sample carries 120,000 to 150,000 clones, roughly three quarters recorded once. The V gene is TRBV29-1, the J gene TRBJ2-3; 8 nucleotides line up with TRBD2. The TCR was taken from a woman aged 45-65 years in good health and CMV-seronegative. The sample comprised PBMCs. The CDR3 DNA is TGCAGCGCCGGGAGGGCGGGGGGCACAGATACGCAGTATTTT. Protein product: CSAGRAGGTDTQYF.